The clone carrying this TCR beta chain appeared a few times. What it binds is unknown. The sample comes from a study of CD8+ T cells in alopecia areata. General study results and limits: Scalp samples also yield sequences from resident alphabeta T cells of normal skin. Normal scalp showed lower clonality than lesional scalp, especially alopecia totalis/universalis.

Following RNA extraction, reverse transcription yielded cDNA that acted as the sequencing template. Profiled with immunoSEQ multiplex PCR; TCRdb holds only in-frame clones, not every one. Of 110,000 or so clones in the sample, roughly 66% were seen once. What was sequenced was CD4+ T cells sorted from blood. The TCR comes from a human donor in good health.

The CDR3 reads CASRRWTLVGETQYF. CDR3 DNA: TGTGCCAGCCGACGTTGGACTCTTGTTGGGGAGACCCAGTACTTC. This rearrangement joins TRBV5-6 to TRBJ2-5, with a possible D match to TRBD2 (5 bases). The CDR3 length is 15 residues. The germline V gene encodes CDR1 SGHDT and CDR2 YYEEEE. Trimming stripped 7 bases from V and 5 bases from J, with 21 bases between. Based on the CDR3 plus reference TRBV5-6 and TRBJ2-5, the full variable domain is DAGVTQSPTHLIKTRGQQVTLRCSPKSGHDTVSWYQQALGQGPQFIFQYYEEEERQRGNFPDRFSGHQFPNYSSELNVNALLLGDSALYLCASRRWTLVGETQYFGPGTRLLVL.